Presented here are 7 T cell receptor beta chains from one specimen sequenced in a study of cytomegalovirus exposure and HLA in healthy donors. 13 Jbeta primers and 60 Vbeta primers were used for the PCR. The assay was immunoSEQ multiplex PCR, and TCRdb's table has in-frame clones only and misses some. The repertoire holds 110,000 to 150,000 clones, with 60% to 75% as singletons. The sample was PBMCs. The receptors were sampled from a young man in good health and CMV-seronegative.

The chain recombines TRBV6-1 with TRBJ2-5; D is uncertain. The J call may be wrong; the DNA end is better matched by TRBJ2-7. Germline V gene lookup returns CDR1 MNHNS and CDR2 SASEGT. This CDR3 spans 11 amino acids. The CDR3 spells CASSGSYEQYF. The DNA for the CDR3 is TGTGCCAGCAGTGGAAGCTACGAGCAGTACTTC.

The rearrangement joins TRBV11-2 to TRBJ1-2; unclear D gene. Germline CDR1 SGHAT, CDR2 FQNNGV. This CDR3 has 10 amino acids. V lost 8 bases and J 8 bases, leaving 9 bases between the germline ends. The CDR3 DNA sequence: TGTGCCAGCGGAGCGCCGGGCTACACCTTC. Translated: CASGAPGYTF.

The chain couples TRBV5-6 to TRBJ2-2, with 7 bases fitting TRBD2. This CDR3 is built from 16 residues. With 1 base clipped from V and 5 bases from J, the junction kept 8 bases outside the gene matches. Germline V gene sequence: CDR1 SGHDT, CDR2 YYEEEE. The CDR3, as DNA: TGTGCCAGCAGCTTGTTCGGGGGAGGGAAGACCGGGGAGCTGTTTTTT. Protein sequence: CASSLFGGGKTGELFF.

V and J are TRBV6-5 and TRBJ1-2; D remains unclear. This CDR3 region has 13 residues. Trimming left V 2 bases short and J 1 base short, with 5 bases between. CDR1 is MNHEY and CDR2 is SVGAGI in the germline V gene. The CDR3 here is CASSYDNNYGYTF. The CDR3 DNA reads as TGTGCCAGCAGTTACGACAATAACTATGGCTACACCTTC.

This chain connects TRBV9 to TRBJ2-7; TRBD1 is a possible D gene (5 bases). Per germline, CDR1 SGDLS and CDR2 YYNGEE. The CDR3 spans 13 residues. The V end lost 3 bases, the J end lost 6 bases, and 13 bases lay between the germline ends. CDR3 amino acids: CASSADAQGEQYF. The CDR3 DNA reads as TGTGCCAGCAGCGCGGACGCGCAGGGCGAGCAGTACTTC. Drawing the rest from reference TRBV9 and TRBJ2-7, the complete variable domain is DSGVTQTPKHLITATGQRVTLRCSPRSGDLSVYWYQQSLDQGLQFLIQYYNGEERAKGNILERFSAQQFPDLHSELNLSSLELGDSALYFCASSADAQGEQYFGPGTRLTVT.

V and J are TRBV29-1 and TRBJ2-1; TRBD2 matches at 14 bases. CDR3 length: 17 residues. Germline trimming cut 5 bases from V and 7 bases from J; bases unmatched to any gene: 13. Per germline, CDR1 SQVTM and CDR2 ANQGSEA. In DNA, the CDR3 is TGCAGCGTTCAGACTAGCGGGAGGGCCGATCGAAGGAATGAGCAGTTCTTC. Its translation: CSVQTSGRADRRNEQFF.

J is TRBJ2-1 and V is TRBV6-1; D gene ambiguous. Germline lookup yields CDR1 MNHNS and CDR2 SASEGT. The CDR3 is made up of 12 amino acids. V was pared by 11 bases and J by 9 bases, with 17 bases between. The CDR3, as DNA: TGTGCCGCCGAGGCCCCATCGGGTGAGCAGTTCTTC. Translated: CAAEAPSGEQFF.